What follows describes a single T cell receptor (beta chain). The sample belongs to a study of blood T cell repertoires in COVID-19. Libraries were prepared by immunoSEQ multiplex PCR; TCRdb keeps only in-frame clonotypes and omits some of them. Of over 200,000 clones detected, more than 65% appear once; the ten largest clones hold approximately 7.9%. The sequenced sample consisted of peripheral blood. The sequence derives from a woman at least 80 years old with acute or convalescent COVID-19.

The CDR3, as DNA: TGTGCCAGCGGGATGGCGCGGGGGGTAAGCACAGATACGCAGTATTTT. Translated, it gives CASGMARGVSTDTQYF. V usage is TRBV2 and J usage is TRBJ2-3; 8 bases are a match to TRBD2. The junction had 10 bases not matched to a gene; V was cut back by 8 bases and J by 0 bases. The CDR3 is 16 amino acids. The V gene's germline CDR1 is SNHLY and CDR2 FYNNEI.